Listed here are 26 T cell receptor beta chains from one sample, sequenced in a study of CD8 T cells in ankylosing spondylitis. Points from the study as a whole: A motif in TCR beta, a set of 8 or 9 highly homologous variants, appeared characteristic of ankylosing spondylitis blood.

Their recognized antigens are unknown. In TCRdb, the 5' RACE reads were re-called with MiXCR into one record per CDR3 protein. The top ten hold approximately 6.3% of the sample, which has around 540,000 distinct CDR3 sequences, approximately 11% seen once. The specimen sequenced was blood, either unsorted or a sorted T cell fraction (not recorded which). The source of these receptors is a male donor with ankylosing spondylitis.

This chain links TRBV29-1 with TRBJ1-1, with D unclear. The CDR3 loop spans 16 amino acids. Trimming shortened V by 1 base and J by 0 bases, and 15 bases separated the two germline ends. Germline assignment: CDR1 SQVTM and CDR2 ANQGSEA. CDR3 in DNA: TGCAGCGTTGAAGCCCAAGAGGTTGGCATGAACACTGAAGCTTTCTTT. It yields the protein CSVEAQEVGMNTEAFF.

In this sample, this clonotype turned up many times. J is TRBJ1-1 and V is TRBV5-5; the D gene is possibly TRBD1 (5 bases). With 7 bases removed from V and 4 bases from J, the gap between germline ends came to 20 bases. In germline, CDR1 is SGHKS, CDR2 YYEKEE (reference sequence). The CDR3 is 15 amino acids. CDR3 residues: CASAYSGGKTTEAFF. The CDR3 DNA reads TGTGCCAGCGCCTACTCGGGGGGGAAAACCACTGAAGCTTTCTTT.

There are many counts of this clonotype. The chain couples TRBV11-2 to TRBJ2-1, with D maybe TRBD2 (6 bases). The length of the CDR3 is 13 residues. Germline V gene lookup returns CDR1 SGHAT and CDR2 FQNNGV. The germline V and J ends were trimmed by 5 bases and 7 bases, with 12 bases remaining between them. The CDR3 DNA follows: TGTGCCAGCAGCGGAGGGAATTTGAATGAGCAGTTCTTC. Protein: CASSGGNLNEQFF.

This clonotype was observed a handful of times. The CDR3 loop is CASSQVAGGPAEQFF. CDR3 nucleotide sequence: TGTGCCAGCAGCCAAGTCGCGGGAGGGCCGGCTGAGCAGTTCTTC. This chain uses TRBV3-1 with TRBJ2-1; 9 bases are a match to TRBD2. The CDR3 contains 15 residues. Germline-derived CDR1 and CDR2 are LGHDT and YNNKEL (reference sequence). V was pared by 1 base and J by 9 bases, with 7 bases of the junction left unmatched.

The rearrangement uses TRBV6-5 and TRBJ1-6; D gene unclear. The V gene lost 3 bases and the J gene lost 7 bases, with 10 bases spanning the gap. The CDR3 sequence is 14 residues long. Germline V lookup: CDR1 MNHEY, CDR2 SVGAGI. CDR3 sequence reads: CASSYTGENSPLHF. The DNA for the CDR3 is TGTGCCAGCAGTTATACCGGGGAAAATTCACCCCTCCACTTT.

In this sample, this clonotype turned up a few times. The chain is built from TRBV6-1 and TRBJ2-7, with 8 bases matching TRBD2. Germline CDR1 reads MNHNS; CDR2 reads SASEGT. V trimming: 3 bases; J trimming: 4 bases; junction bases outside the gene matches: 8. The CDR3 extends over 15 amino acids. The CDR3 DNA follows: TGTGCCAGCAGTGAGACGAGCGGGAGTCGATACGAGCAGTACTTC. As protein: CASSETSGSRYEQYF.

V is TRBV20-1 and J is TRBJ2-3; no firm D call. Germline V gives CDR1 DFQATT, CDR2 SNEGSKA (reference sequence). This CDR3 spans 14 amino acids. The V and J ends lost 0 bases and 6 bases respectively, with 13 bases between them. The CDR3 spells CSAREGPEWDTQYF. The CDR3 nucleotides read TGCAGTGCTAGAGAGGGCCCAGAATGGGATACGCAGTATTTT.

This clonotype was counted a few times. This sequence joins TRBV5-6 and TRBJ2-7; D unclear. Trimming pared 4 bases from V and 3 bases from J, leaving 11 bases between. The germline V gene has CDR1 SGHDT and CDR2 YYEEEE. This CDR3 is built from 13 residues. This CDR3 is CASSLGRFYEQYV. The CDR3 nucleotides are TGTGCCAGCAGCCTTGGACGGTTCTACGAGCAGTACGTC.

This clonotype has just a few counts. The V and J genes are TRBV24-1 and TRBJ2-7; no reliable D call. The CDR3 has 14 residues. V was clipped by 0 bases and J by 2 bases, with 7 bases between them. CDR1 and CDR2 (germline): KGHDR, SFDVKD. CDR3 DNA: TGTGCCACCAGTGATTTGCAAGGGACCTACGAGCAGTACGTC. This gives the protein CATSDLQGTYEQYV.

This clonotype was seen repeatedly, ten times or more. The rearrangement links TRBV4-1 to TRBJ1-1, with a tentative D call TRBD1 (6 bases). There are 14 residues in the CDR3. V lost 3 bases to trimming and J lost 4 bases, with 12 bases between them. Germline V gives CDR1 MGHRA, CDR2 YSYEKL. The CDR3 here is CASSQGTGTTEAFF. CDR3 sequence (DNA): TGCGCCAGCAGCCAGGGAACAGGGACCACTGAAGCTTTCTTT.

The rearrangement uses TRBV2 and TRBJ1-1; tentative D call: TRBD1 (6 bases). The CDR3 consists of 13 residues. Trimming left V 8 bases short and J 2 bases short, with 12 bases between. The V gene's germline CDR1 is SNHLY and CDR2 FYNNEI. CDR3 nucleotide sequence: TGTGCCAGCTTCTGGACAGCAAACACTGAAGCTTTCTTT. Translation gives CASFWTANTEAFF.

This sequence joins TRBV20-1 and TRBJ1-5; weak D call: TRBD1 (5 bases). Trimming removed 2 bases at V and 5 bases at J, with 16 bases between. CDR1 and CDR2 from the germline V gene are DFQATT and SNEGSKA (reference sequence). The CDR3 extends over 15 amino acids. Here the CDR3 reads CSARLKPGPYQPQHF. The CDR3 bases are TGCAGTGCTAGATTGAAGCCGGGACCATATCAGCCCCAGCATTTT.

V gene TRBV4-2 combines with J gene TRBJ1-2; D gene ambiguous. Germline V gives CDR1 LGHNA, CDR2 YNFKEQ. This CDR3 has 13 residues. Trimming took 0 bases from V and 7 from J, leaving 9 bases between them. This CDR3 is CASSQDLVIGYTF. The DNA of the CDR3 is TGTGCCAGCAGCCAAGATCTGGTTATTGGCTACACCTTC.

This chain connects TRBV7-9 to TRBJ2-2; 7 nucleotides line up with TRBD2. The CDR3 extends over 17 amino acids. In germline, CDR1 is SEHNR, CDR2 FQNEAQ (reference sequence). V lost 7 bases and J lost 2; bases outside the gene matches: 13. The CDR3 loop reads CASTKYGGAGNTGELFF. The CDR3 DNA follows: TGTGCCAGCACTAAGTACGGGGGAGCGGGAAACACCGGGGAGCTGTTTTTT.

In its sample, this clonotype was seen a few times. V gene TRBV10-2 combines with J gene TRBJ2-7; 7 bases line up with TRBD2. Germline trimming cut 6 bases from V and 3 bases from J; bases unmatched to any gene: 11. CDR1 and CDR2 from the germline V gene are WSHSY and SAAADI. This CDR3 is 15 amino acids long. CDR3 DNA sequence: TGCGCCAGCAGGGGAAGTATTGAGCGGGACTACGAGCAGTACTTC. This translates into CASRGSIERDYEQYF.

The table lists this clonotype with a few counts. The chain couples TRBV5-1 to TRBJ2-1; 11 bases fit TRBD2. V lost 2 bases and J lost 2; bases outside the gene matches: 3. The germline gives CDR1 SGHRS, CDR2 YFSETQ. This CDR3 is built from 16 residues. The CDR3 reads CASSFVTSGTYNEQFF. The CDR3 DNA reads TGCGCCAGCAGCTTTGTGACTAGCGGGACCTACAATGAGCAGTTCTTC.

There are a few counts of this clonotype. V usage is TRBV5-1 and J usage is TRBJ1-1; D remains unclear. Germline CDR1 is SGHRS and CDR2 is YFSETQ. Trimming cost V 7 bases and J 4 bases, with 14 bases left between them. The CDR3 consists of 13 residues. The CDR3 reads CASGILRSTEAFF. DNA of the CDR3: TGCGCCAGCGGGATCCTTAGGTCCACTGAAGCTTTCTTT.

This clonotype was detected a few times. V is TRBV20-1 and J is TRBJ1-2; 7 bases align to TRBD1. J gave up 2 bases and V 1 base, and 13 bases lay outside the gene matches. The germline V gene encodes CDR1 DFQATT and CDR2 SNEGSKA (reference sequence). The CDR3 sequence is 17 residues long. Here the CDR3 reads CSARGPDRDSLNYGYTF. The CDR3 DNA reads TGCAGTGCTAGAGGGCCCGACCGGGACAGCCTAAACTATGGCTACACCTTC.

This chain uses TRBV12-3 or TRBV12-4 with TRBJ1-5; 9 bases match TRBD1. With V trimmed by 3 bases and J by 2 bases, 2 bases remained unmatched. CDR3 length: 15 residues. The CDR3 nucleotides are TGTGCCAGCAGTTTCCGGGACAGGGGCAATCAGCCCCAGCATTTT. Protein: CASSFRDRGNQPQHF.

The chain carries TRBV5-5 and TRBJ2-1; no clear D. CDR1 SGHKS and CDR2 YYEKEE come from the germline V gene (reference sequence). This CDR3 has 13 residues. V was clipped by 3 bases and J by 10 bases, with 14 bases between them. The CDR3 spells CASSSHVYVEQFF. The DNA of the CDR3 is TGTGCCAGCAGCTCCCATGTCTATGTGGAGCAGTTCTTC.

In its sample, this clonotype was seen many times. The chain employs TRBV20-1 and TRBJ2-3; D is possibly TRBD2 (5 bases). The germline gives CDR1 DFQATT, CDR2 SNEGSKA (reference sequence). There are 13 residues in the CDR3. Trimming removed 6 bases from V and 2 bases from J, with 12 bases in between. The CDR3 region is CSARDQATDTQYF. The CDR3 DNA reads as TGCAGTGCGAGGGATCAGGCCACAGATACGCAGTATTTT.

This clonotype appeared a few times. V gene TRBV12-3 or TRBV12-4 combines with J gene TRBJ1-5; D remains unclear. The CDR3 spans 13 residues. Between the trimmed V and J ends, which lost 6 bases and 3 bases, there was a span of 9 bases. The CDR3 sequence: CASSGPYNQPQHF. CDR3 DNA: TGTGCCAGCAGCGGGCCATACAATCAGCCCCAGCATTTT.

The sample holds many counts of this clonotype. The chain combines TRBV24-1 with TRBJ2-2; no definite D call. Germline CDR1 KGHDR, CDR2 SFDVKD. Trimming removed 4 bases from V and 4 bases from J, with 15 bases in between. CDR3 length: 16 residues. The CDR3 sequence is CATSEVGGTGTGELFF. The CDR3 coding sequence is TGTGCCACCAGTGAGGTCGGCGGTACCGGCACCGGGGAGCTGTTTTTT.

The chain joins TRBV3-1 to TRBJ2-2; D may be TRBD2 (5 bases). This CDR3 contains 14 residues. Germline V gene lookup returns CDR1 LGHDT and CDR2 YNNKEL (reference sequence). Trimming took 6 bases from V and 3 from J, leaving 11 bases between them. The CDR3 loop is CASRLTRDTGELFF. CDR3 coding DNA: TGTGCCAGCAGACTTACTAGGGACACCGGGGAGCTGTTTTTT.

This clonotype has a handful of counts. The chain couples TRBV20-1 to TRBJ1-5; TRBD1 might be the D (6 bases). Germline V CDR1 and CDR2: DFQATT, SNEGSKA (reference sequence). CDR3 length: 13 amino acids. Trimming cost V 5 bases and J 2 bases, with 10 bases left between them. The CDR3 protein is CSAGRTGNQPQHF. The CDR3 DNA follows: TGCAGTGCTGGAAGGACAGGCAATCAGCCCCAGCATTTT.

This clonotype was counted many times. The chain couples TRBV7-9 to TRBJ2-1, with TRBD1 matching over 7 bases. The ends lost 5 bases at V and 5 bases at J; junction bases unmatched: 6. Germline V gene data show CDR1 as SEHNR and CDR2 as FQNEAQ (reference sequence). This CDR3 is built from 14 residues. As DNA, the CDR3 is TGTGCCAGCAGCGTGACAGGGATTGACAATGAGCAGTTCTTC. Protein product: CASSVTGIDNEQFF.